This T cell receptor (beta chain) stems from a study of cytomegalovirus exposure and HLA in healthy donors. Comment on this clone: Antigen: not known.

Sequenced by immunoSEQ multiplex PCR; TCRdb stores in-frame clones only, minus some. The profile covers 57,000 or so clones, with around 96% appearing a single time and around 0.9% taken by the ten largest. Germline CDR1 is SGHRS and CDR2 is YFSETQ. The CDR3 contains 16 residues. V trimming: 2 bases; J trimming: 8 bases; junction bases outside the gene matches: 13. While the first cohort had about 610 subjects, the donors belonged to the separate validation cohort of about 120 subjects. Study conclusions and caveats: The classifier reportedly diagnosed cytomegalovirus status with high specificity and sensitivity.

The specimen sequenced was PBMCs. The sequence was collected from a man between 18 and 29 years old in good health and CMV-seronegative. This chain joins TRBV5-1 and TRBJ1-2, with 9 positions matching TRBD1. The CDR3 DNA is TGCGCCAGCAGCTTCGCCGGGACAGGGCAGACGGTCGGCTACACCTTC. Its protein is CASSFAGTGQTVGYTF.